The 18 T cell receptor beta chains listed next were all sequenced from one sample in a study of cytomegalovirus exposure and HLA in healthy donors. It was with 60 Vbeta and 13 Jbeta primers that the PCR ran. Data came from immunoSEQ multiplex PCR; TCRdb stores just in-frame clones and leaves some out. The table has around 62,000 clones, approximately 78% seen once. The sequencing sample was made of PBMCs. Source of these receptors: a woman aged 25 to 39 in good health and CMV-seronegative.

V and J are TRBV21-1 and TRBJ2-7; TRBD2 reflects the table's D call only, with no check against the DNA. TRBV21-1 is noted as a pseudogene. CDR3 length equals 15 residues. The CDR3 nucleotides read TGTGCCAGCAGCCCCGAGGCGGGACGATCCTACGAGCAGTACTTC. Residues: CASSPEAGRSYEQYF.

The rearrangement links TRBV5-6 to TRBJ2-7, with D maybe TRBD1 (6 bases). The germline gives CDR1 SGHDT, CDR2 YYEEEE. The CDR3 extends over 14 amino acids. V lost 2 bases to trimming and J lost 3 bases, with 12 bases between them. The CDR3 here is CASSFRSRGYEQYF. In DNA, the CDR3 is TGTGCCAGCAGCTTTCGTTCCAGGGGCTACGAGCAGTACTTC.

Comment on this clone: The sample carries other DNA sequences with the same CDR3. The rearrangement links TRBV5-1 to TRBJ2-3; possibly TRBD2 for D (6 bases). Looked up from germline, CDR1 is SGHRS and CDR2 is YFSETQ. This CDR3 contains 14 residues. V was shortened by 2 bases and J by 2 bases, with 9 bases between the two germline ends. The CDR3 sequence is CASSLAGLTDTQYF. The CDR3 bases are TGCGCCAGCAGCTTAGCGGGTCTCACAGATACGCAGTATTTT.

The chain couples TRBV9 to TRBJ2-7; 7 positions agree with TRBD1. V gave up 4 bases and J gave up 2 bases; unmatched junction bases: 3. CDR1 and CDR2 from the germline V gene are SGDLS and YYNGEE. The CDR3 contains 13 residues. CDR3 in DNA: TGTGCCAGCAGCCCGACAGGGCCCTACGAGCAGTACTTC. Amino acids: CASSPTGPYEQYF.

The rearrangement joins TRBV27 to TRBJ1-1, with no clear D. Germline lookup yields CDR1 MNHEY and CDR2 SMNVEV (reference sequence). V was pared by 6 bases and J by 2 bases, with 10 bases between. CDR3 length equals 13 residues. As DNA, the CDR3 is TGTGCCAGCAGAGAGGGCCTAAACACTGAAGCTTTCTTT. It is translated as CASREGLNTEAFF.

The chain carries TRBV7-9 and TRBJ1-1; D not resolved. The V end lost 2 bases, the J end lost 0 bases, and 4 bases lay between the germline ends. CDR3 length: 13 residues. Germline CDR1 is SEHNR and CDR2 is FQNEAQ (reference sequence). CDR3 coding DNA: TGTGCCAGCAGCTTATCGTTGAACACTGAAGCTTTCTTT. Encoded protein: CASSLSLNTEAFF. Full variable domain (missing parts from reference TRBV7-9 and TRBJ1-1): DTGVSQNPRHKITKRGQNVTFRCDPISEHNRLYWYRQTLGQGPEFLTYFQNEAQLEKSRLLSDRFSAERPKGSFSTLEIQRTEQGDSAMYLCASSLSLNTEAFFGQGTRLTVV.

The sample holds one count of this clone. DNA for the CDR3: TGTGCCAGCAGTCAGCGGAATACGCAGTATTTT. This translates into CASSQRNTQYF. This chain connects TRBV14 to TRBJ2-3, with D perhaps TRBD2 (5 bases). V shed 6 bases and J shed 7 bases, with 8 bases lying between them. The CDR3 consists of 11 residues. The germline gives CDR1 SGHDN, CDR2 FVKESK.

The chain has TRBV6-4 and TRBJ1-6; D unclear. Trimming took off 0 bases at V and 7 bases at J, with 10 bases between the two ends. Germline V gene data show CDR1 as MRHNA and CDR2 as SNTAGT. The CDR3 totals 15 residues. The CDR3 spells CASSDSAGSNSPLHF. The CDR3 DNA follows: TGTGCCAGCAGTGACTCGGCGGGCAGCAATTCACCCCTCCACTTT.

This clone has a single count. The V and J genes are TRBV9 and TRBJ2-3, with TRBD2 matching 9 bases. Germline V lookup: CDR1 SGDLS, CDR2 YYNGEE. There are 16 residues in the CDR3. The V and J ends lost 4 bases and 5 bases, in that order; junction bases with no gene match: 11. Written as DNA, the CDR3 is TGTGCCAGCAGCAAAAGGACTAGCGATGTTGGAGATACGCAGTATTTT. This encodes CASSKRTSDVGDTQYF.

The J gene is TRBJ1-2, the V gene TRBV11-2, with unresolved D. The V gene's germline CDR1 is SGHAT and CDR2 FQNNGV. The V end was cut by 5 bases, the J end by 5 bases, with 12 bases between. This CDR3 is 13 amino acids long. The CDR3 spells CASSPREIYGYTF. CDR3 sequence (DNA): TGTGCCAGCAGCCCCCGGGAGATATATGGCTACACCTTC.

This clone occurred once. The chain couples TRBV6-6 to TRBJ2-5; 8 bases map to TRBD1. This CDR3 spans 15 amino acids. Trimming at V came to 5 bases and at J to 5 bases, leaving 10 bases not matched to a gene. Germline V gives CDR1 MNHNY, CDR2 SVGAGI (reference sequence). CDR3 sequence reads: CASSGQGAEGETQYF. In DNA, the CDR3 is TGTGCCAGCAGTGGTCAGGGGGCGGAGGGGGAGACCCAGTACTTC.

The chain is built from TRBV7-6 and TRBJ2-7, with a possible D match to TRBD2 (7 bases). The germline gives CDR1 SGHVS, CDR2 FNYEAQ. This CDR3 has 18 amino acids. V was cut by 5 bases and J by 7 bases, with 30 bases left in between. CDR3 region: CASSPSGQLTGIGGEQYF. CDR3 DNA sequence: TGTGCCAGCAGCCCCAGCGGCCAACTTACAGGGATCGGGGGGGAGCAGTACTTC.

J is TRBJ2-3 and V is TRBV19; D may be TRBD1 (6 bases). The germline CDR1 and CDR2 sequences are LNHDA and SQIVND (reference sequence). The germline V and J ends were trimmed by 4 bases and 0 bases, with 11 bases remaining between them. The CDR3 is made up of 15 amino acids. CDR3 in amino acids: CASSRTAPSTDTQYF. DNA for the CDR3: TGTGCCAGTAGTAGGACAGCTCCTAGCACAGATACGCAGTATTTT.

The chain uses TRBV9 and TRBJ2-3, with TRBD2 matching over 11 bases. The CDR3 contains 15 residues. V gave up 1 base and J gave up 11 bases; unmatched junction bases: 9. Germline CDR1 reads SGDLS; CDR2 reads YYNGEE. CDR3 residues: CASSVSGLAGGKQYF. DNA for the CDR3: TGTGCCAGCAGCGTAAGCGGTCTAGCGGGGGGTAAGCAGTATTTT.

The CDR3 DNA reads TGTGCCAGCAGTTTATTTCACGGGGGTGGCTACACCTTC. Its translation: CASSLFHGGGYTF. The V gene is TRBV28, the J gene TRBJ1-2, with D tentatively TRBD1 (5 bases). The CDR3 contains 13 residues. In germline, CDR1 is MDHEN, CDR2 SYDVKM. Between the trimmed V and J ends, which lost 1 base and 7 bases, there was a span of 10 bases.

V gene TRBV7-2 combines with J gene TRBJ1-6, with 7 nucleotides matching TRBD1. V lost 5 bases to trimming and J lost 7 bases; unmatched junction nucleotides: 5. Germline CDR1 reads SGHTA; CDR2 reads FQGNSA. The length of the CDR3 is 14 residues. The CDR3 region has the DNA TGTGCCAGCAGCAGCAGGGGGATCAATTCACCCCTCCACTTT. This codes for CASSSRGINSPLHF.

The CDR3: CASSLFGGLANYGYTF. CDR3 in DNA: TGTGCCAGCAGCTTATTTGGAGGTCTAGCTAACTATGGCTACACCTTC. This chain joins TRBV7-2 and TRBJ1-2; D call uncertain. Trimming stripped 2 bases from V and 0 bases from J, with 13 bases between. This CDR3 comprises 16 residues. Germline CDR1 is SGHTA and CDR2 is FQGNSA. The variable domain in full, with the rest retrieved from reference TRBV7-2 and TRBJ1-2, is GAGVSQSPSNKVTEKGKDVELRCDPISGHTALYWYRQSLGQGLEFLIYFQGNSAPDKSGLPSDRFSAERTGGSVSTLTIQRTQQEDSAVYLCASSLFGGLANYGYTFGSGTRLTVV.

Written as DNA, the CDR3 is TGTGCCAGCAGCTTCGTCTCCACAGATACGCAGTATTTT. Protein sequence: CASSFVSTDTQYF. The chain uses TRBV5-6 and TRBJ2-3; D remains unclear. Trimming removed 2 bases from V and 2 bases from J, with 6 bases in between. The CDR3 runs to 13 residues. CDR1 SGHDT and CDR2 YYEEEE come from the germline V gene. Based on the CDR3 plus reference TRBV5-6 and TRBJ2-3, the full variable domain is DAGVTQSPTHLIKTRGQQVTLRCSPKSGHDTVSWYQQALGQGPQFIFQYYEEEERQRGNFPDRFSGHQFPNYSSELNVNALLLGDSALYLCASSFVSTDTQYFGPGTRLTVL.